This T cell receptor beta chain was captured by sequencing in a study of T cell repertoires in cytomegalovirus infection. Study-level information: Use of recently identified HLA-C-restricted and well-studied HLA-B-restricted CMV epitopes was part of the study. Public signatures in TCR beta pointed to CMV infection and matching HLA type.

TCRdb recomputed calls from the reads with MiXCR, one row per CDR3 protein. In the table there are approximately 910,000 distinct CDR3 sequences, around 30% of which are singletons. The study, taken as a whole, reports: Dominating the ex vivo response were TCR beta clonotypes that were CMV-specific and HLA-C-restricted. Summed frequency of public TCR beta families distinguished CMV carriers with the relevant HLA.

This clonotype was observed a handful of times. Its antigen remains unidentified. The V gene lost 3 bases and the J gene lost 7 bases, with 16 bases spanning the gap. The CDR3 is 16 amino acids. This clonotype was obtained from a human donor in good health (CMV status not recorded). Some clones in this sample may be carry-over from other donors' samples. The material sequenced was cultured CD8+ T cells from PBMCs, taken from culture after CMV antigen stimulation. The rearrangement uses TRBV12-3 or TRBV12-4 and TRBJ1-6; D perhaps matches TRBD1 (6 bases). The CDR3 DNA sequence: TGTGCCAGCAGTTTTCAGGGAAGGGGGAGAAATTCACCCCTCCACTTT. Translating it yields CASSFQGRGRNSPLHF.